The entry below describes one T cell receptor beta chain. The data derive from a study of tumor-infiltrating lymphocytes in oesophageal squamous cell carcinoma. One entry per CDR3 protein results from TCRdb running MiXCR on the PCR reads. The table has 10,000 to 15,000 distinct CDR3 sequences, roughly 50% seen once. V lost 6 bases, J lost 11 bases, and 13 bases lay in between. The CDR3 is 11 residues long. This TCR was sampled from a female donor with esophageal squamous cell carcinoma. The V call is TRBV12-3 or TRBV12-4, the J call TRBJ2-5; the D is unclear. The sample comprised esophageal tumor tissue. The CDR3 bases are TGTGCCAGCAGCCATTACAATGAGCAGTACTTC. This sequence encodes CASSHYNEQYF.